The 21 T cell receptor beta chains below were found in one sample sequenced in a study of blood T cell repertoires in COVID-19. Assay: immunoSEQ multiplex PCR; the TCRdb copy retains only in-frame clones and omits some. The table has about 370,000 clones, more than 80% seen once. The specimen sequenced was PBMCs or T cells enriched from blood (not recorded which). The receptors originated from a man aged 18-30 years who had recovered from COVID-19.

The gene calls are TRBV11-2 and TRBJ1-5; possible D gene TRBD1, 6 bases. Germline lookup yields CDR1 SGHAT and CDR2 FQNNGV. Trimming shortened V by 5 bases and J by 1 base, and 9 bases separated the two germline ends. The CDR3 spans 14 residues. CDR3 coding DNA: TGTGCCAGCAGCCTGGGACACAGCAATCAGCCCCAGCATTTT. Translation: CASSLGHSNQPQHF.

This clone was recorded once. At one end, the junction sequence differs from germline, possibly due to a read error. The rearrangement links TRBV4-1 to TRBJ2-7, with 9 positions matching TRBD2. This CDR3 is 12 amino acids long. Looked up from germline, CDR1 is MGHRA and CDR2 is YSYEKL. The DNA of the CDR3 is TGCGCCAGCAGCCCCGTAAGCGGGGGGCAGACTTTC. The encoded protein is CASSPVSGGQTF.

The chain carries TRBV7-9 and TRBJ1-2; 9 bases are shared with TRBD1. The V gene's germline CDR1 is SEHNR and CDR2 FQNEAQ (reference sequence). V shed 6 bases and J 7 bases; nucleotides not matched to a gene: 3. The CDR3 runs 12 residues. The CDR3 DNA is TGTGCCAGCAGGGGGACAGGGATTGGCTACACCTTC. It translates to CASRGTGIGYTF.

This chain uses TRBV18 with TRBJ1-3; D is ambiguous. From germline, CDR1 is KGHSH and CDR2 LQKENI. Trimming shortened V by 0 bases and J by 0 bases, and 15 bases separated the two germline ends. The CDR3 runs to 18 residues. This CDR3 is CASSPPNQQHNSGNTIYF. For the CDR3, the DNA is TGTGCCAGCTCACCACCTAATCAACAGCATAACTCTGGAAACACCATATATTTT.

This sequence joins TRBV19 and TRBJ2-7, with D possibly TRBD2 on 7 matching bases. This CDR3 spans 14 amino acids. Deletions cut 8 bases from V and 1 base from J, with 15 bases between. Germline CDR1 and CDR2: LNHDA and SQIVND (reference sequence). The CDR3 DNA reads as TGTGCCAGTCGAACAGGGAGGGGATCCTACGAGCAGTACTTC. Protein sequence: CASRTGRGSYEQYF.

The gene calls are TRBV3-1 (or the pseudogene TRBV3-2) and TRBJ1-3; D unclear. V lost 8 bases and J lost 6, with 11 bases in between. Germline CDR1 and CDR2: LGHDT and YNNKEL (reference sequence). CDR3 size: 12 residues. In DNA form, the CDR3 reads TGTGCCAGCTCCCGAGGAGAAAACACCATATATTTT. Its protein product is CASSRGENTIYF.

This clone has just one count. The CDR3 nucleotides read TGTGCCAGCAGGCCAACAGGGAGCTATGGCTACACCTTC. Its translation: CASRPTGSYGYTF. The chain carries TRBV6-5 and TRBJ1-2; a weak D match, TRBD1 (6 bases). The germline CDR1 and CDR2 sequences are MNHEY and SVGAGI. The CDR3 covers 13 residues. Deletions cut 6 bases from V and 4 bases from J, with 12 bases between.

J is TRBJ1-2 and V is TRBV10-2; D is possibly TRBD1 (5 bases). Trimming pared 4 bases from V and 4 bases from J, leaving 16 bases between. This CDR3 is built from 15 residues. CDR1 WSHSY and CDR2 SAAADI come from the germline V gene. The DNA of the CDR3 is TGCGCCAGCAGTGTAGGGGCGCGTCCTCTCTATGGCTACACCTTC. This gives the protein CASSVGARPLYGYTF.

This sequence joins TRBV3-1 (or the pseudogene TRBV3-2) and TRBJ2-5, with D possibly being TRBD2 (6 bases). CDR3 length: 16 amino acids. In germline, CDR1 is LGHDT, CDR2 YNNKEL (reference sequence). Trimming pared 4 bases from V and 5 bases from J, leaving 20 bases between. The CDR3 bases are TGTGCCAGCAGCCCTCGGAGGGAGGCGTTAAGGGAGACCCAGTACTTC. Its translation: CASSPRREALRETQYF.

The CDR3 protein is CASSFRGGETDTQYF. The CDR3 coding sequence is TGTGCCAGCAGCTTCCGTGGCGGCGAAACAGATACGCAGTATTTT. The V and J genes are TRBV5-5 and TRBJ2-3; the D is unclear. Trimming shortened V by 2 bases and J by 3 bases, and 13 bases separated the two germline ends. Per the germline V gene, CDR1 is SGHKS and CDR2 is YYEKEE (reference sequence). The CDR3 is 15 amino acids.

The V gene is TRBV3-1 (or the pseudogene TRBV3-2), the J gene TRBJ1-1; D gene ambiguous. Germline CDR1 reads LGHDT; CDR2 reads YNNKEL (reference sequence). This CDR3 spans 13 amino acids. Trimming removed 7 bases from V and 1 base from J, with 10 bases in between. CDR3 amino acids: CASTLGGNTEAFF. The CDR3, as DNA: TGTGCCAGCACCCTGGGAGGGAACACTGAAGCTTTCTTT.

The chain joins TRBV4-1 to TRBJ1-2, with 7 bases lining up with TRBD1. This CDR3 is built from 13 residues. In germline, CDR1 is MGHRA, CDR2 YSYEKL. V dropped 8 bases and J dropped 4; count of bases not matched to a gene: 7. Here the CDR3 reads CASGSQGPYGYTF. The CDR3 coding sequence is TGCGCCAGCGGATCACAGGGGCCCTATGGCTACACCTTC.

This chain connects TRBV25-1 to TRBJ1-2, with 7 bases aligning to TRBD1. The V segment lost 3 bases and the J segment 3 bases; nucleotides outside the gene matches: 7. Germline CDR1 is MGHDK and CDR2 is SYGVNS. The CDR3 is made up of 15 amino acids. CDR3 sequence reads: CASSDPLGTDYGYTF. Written as DNA, the CDR3 is TGTGCCAGCAGTGACCCCCTCGGGACAGACTATGGCTACACCTTC.

The chain is built from TRBV6-5 and TRBJ1-2; 7 bases are a match to TRBD1. Germline V CDR1 and CDR2: MNHEY, SVGAGI. The CDR3 loop spans 13 amino acids. J was trimmed by 6 bases and V by 6 bases; bases with no gene match: 7. Here the CDR3 reads CASRTRTGDGYTF. The CDR3 region has the DNA TGTGCCAGCAGAACAAGAACAGGGGATGGCTACACCTTC.

The rearrangement joins TRBV7-8 to TRBJ2-7, with 7 nucleotides matching TRBD1. Germline V gene sequence: CDR1 SGHVS, CDR2 FQNEAQ. Trimming took 6 bases from V and 2 from J; bases not matched to a gene: 13. CDR3 length: 16 amino acids. The CDR3: CASRKDRADRPYEQYF. The CDR3 DNA reads as TGTGCCAGCAGGAAAGACAGGGCGGATAGGCCCTACGAGCAGTACTTC.

The rearrangement links TRBV7-2 to TRBJ2-7; TRBD2 is a possible D gene (5 bases). This CDR3 has 17 residues. Deletions cut 1 base from V and 2 bases from J, with 18 bases between. Per the germline V gene, CDR1 is SGHTA and CDR2 is FQGNSA. CDR3 nucleotides: TGTGCCAGCAGCTTAGGTAATATCGGGATGAGCCCCTACGAGCAGTACTTC. This sequence encodes CASSLGNIGMSPYEQYF.

The chain is built from TRBV20-1 and TRBJ1-1; TRBD1 might be the D (5 bases). The CDR3 loop spans 12 amino acids. The V end was cut by 3 bases, the J end by 3 bases, with 8 bases between. Germline assignment: CDR1 DFQATT and CDR2 SNEGSKA (reference sequence). The CDR3 DNA sequence: TGCAGTGCTAGTCCAGGGTACACTGAAGCTTTCTTT. Protein product: CSASPGYTEAFF.

This chain joins TRBV2 and TRBJ1-4; 7 positions agree with TRBD1. The CDR3 has 15 residues. Germline CDR1 is SNHLY and CDR2 is FYNNEI. Unmatched junction bases numbered 6, after V lost 4 bases and J lost 4 bases. DNA of the CDR3: TGTGCCAGCAGTGCGGGACAGTTTTATAATGAAAAACTGTTTTTT. Residues: CASSAGQFYNEKLFF.

This rearrangement joins TRBV11-2 to TRBJ2-1, with 8 positions matching TRBD2. Germline V gives CDR1 SGHAT, CDR2 FQNNGV. V trimming: 1 base; J trimming: 6 bases; junction bases outside the gene matches: 5. The CDR3 loop spans 15 amino acids. The CDR3 DNA reads as TGTGCCAGCAGCTTAGTCCGGGAGGGCCGCAATGAGCAGTTCTTC. As protein: CASSLVREGRNEQFF.

The chain combines TRBV9 with TRBJ2-5; D is perhaps TRBD1 (5 bases). V lost 0 bases to trimming and J lost 3 bases, with 15 bases between them. Germline assignment: CDR1 SGDLS and CDR2 YYNGEE. The CDR3 covers 16 residues. This chain's CDR3 is CASSVGQSLIEETQYF. DNA for the CDR3: TGTGCCAGCAGCGTAGGACAGAGTCTTATAGAAGAGACCCAGTACTTC.

V gene TRBV7-9 combines with J gene TRBJ1-4, with D perhaps TRBD1 (5 bases). V lost 1 base, J lost 7 bases, and 10 bases lay in between. This CDR3 spans 14 amino acids. CDR1 is SEHNR and CDR2 is FQNEAQ in the germline V gene (reference sequence). DNA for the CDR3: TGTGCCAGCAGCTTAGTAGGCGGGGGTGAAAAACTGTTTTTT. Translation gives CASSLVGGGEKLFF.